This T cell receptor beta chain derives from a study of breast tumors, draining lymph nodes, adjacent tissues. Findings and limits, study-wide: Findings are consistent with lymph node origin and intratumoral expansion of most tumor T cells. Tumor and nontumor repertoires were significantly more similar in luminal-like than in basal-like breast cancer. Compared with lymph nodes, tumors were less diverse; compared with nontumor tissue, more. That most tumor T cells come from lymph nodes remained unproven.

This clonotype showed up many times. Its antigen is not identified. Trimming removed 6 bases from V and 0 bases from J, with 15 bases in between. The length of the CDR3 is 17 residues. The germline CDR1 and CDR2 sequences are KGHSH and LQKENI. TCRdb used MiXCR to reprocess the multiplex PCR reads, holding one entry per CDR3 protein. The sample has under 75,000 distinct CDR3 sequences; approximately 57% are singletons. The sequenced sample was breast tumor tissue. The source is a female donor with breast cancer. Some clones in this sample may be carry-over from other donors' samples. The chain carries TRBV18 and TRBJ2-6; D is tentatively TRBD1 or TRBD2 (7 bases each). CDR3 nucleotides: TGTGCCAGCTCGAAGACAGGGAGGGTCTCTGGGGCCAACGTCCTGACTTTC. Protein product: CASSKTGRVSGANVLTF.